Listed below are T cell receptor beta chains from one sample, sequenced in a study of ipilimumab plus nivolumab after autologous stem cell transplantation. Method: immunoSEQ multiplex PCR; TCRdb's copy keeps in-frame clones and lacks some. The sample yields roughly 25,000 clones, around 84% seen once. The source material was PBMCs, sampled in a trial of ipilimumab plus nivolumab as post-transplant consolidation. The receptors derive from a male donor with diffuse large B-cell lymphoma. Both conserved end residues are part of each CDR3. D genes are given only for firm matches. Expanded clones are given a class, and other clones once, few, many or no size at all.

TRBD1	TRBV5-6	-	TRBJ2-6	TGTGCCAGCAGCCGGGACAGCTTCTCTGGGGCCAACGTCCTGACTTTC	CASSRDSFSGANVLTF
-	TRBV7-2	-	TRBJ2-1	TGTGCCAGCAGCTTAACGAGGCAGGCCCCCCAAGAGCAGTTCTTC	CASSLTRQAPQEQFF
TRBD2	TRBV6-1	-	TRBJ2-3	TGTGCCAGCCGAGCGGGGGGGCACTCAGATACGCAGTATTTT	CASRAGGHSDTQYF
-	TRBV27	large	TRBJ2-7	TGTGCCAGCAGTCTGGGACCCACCTACGAGCAGTACTTC	CASSLGPTYEQYF
-	TRBV7-2	-	TRBJ2-1	TGTGCCAGCAGCTTAAACAGGAGAGTATACAATGAGCAGTTCTTC	CASSLNRRVYNEQFF
-	TRBV6-1	-	TRBJ2-7	TGTGCCAGCAGTGGTTTTAGGGGAGAAGAGCAGTACTTC	CASSGFRGEEQYF
-	TRBV7-2	-	TRBJ2-6	TGTGCCAGCAGAAACCAACCCGGGACTCTCGTCTCTGGGGCCAACGTCCTGACTTTC	CASRNQPGTLVSGANVLTF
-	TRBV19	-	TRBJ1-1	TGTGCCAGTCGGGCGAACACTGAAGCTTTCTTT	CASRANTEAFF
-	TRBV11-1	large	TRBJ2-6	TGTGCCAGCAGATCACAGGTCTCTGGGGCCAACGTCCTGACTTTC	CASRSQVSGANVLTF
-	TRBV14	once	TRBJ2-3	TGTGCCAGCAGCTTCCGGACTACGTTCACAGATACGCAGTATTTT	CASSFRTTFTDTQYF
-	TRBV6-1	-	TRBJ2-7	TGTGCCAGCAGTGAGGGAGGCCACTCCTACGAGCAGTACTTC	CASSEGGHSYEQYF
TRBD2	TRBV6-4	-	TRBJ2-5	TGTGCCAGCAGGGCTAGCGGGGGCCTCTTCCAAGAGACCCAGTACTTC	CASRASGGLFQETQYF
TRBD1	TRBV10-3	-	TRBJ1-1	TGTGCCATCAGTGAGGGGACAGGGGAAGCTTTCTTT	CAISEGTGEAFF
-	TRBV6-4	-	TRBJ2-7	TGTGCCAGCAGCGTAGACGGGAGCTCCTACGAGCAGTACTTC	CASSVDGSSYEQYF
-	TRBV15	-	TRBJ2-3	TGTGCCACCAGCAGAGATCTTACTAGCACAGATACGCAGTATTTT	CATSRDLTSTDTQYF
-	TRBV2	-	TRBJ1-6	TGTGCCAGCAGTGGACCGTCCTATAATTCACCCCTCCACTTT	CASSGPSYNSPLHF
-	TRBV6-5	few	TRBJ1-6	TGTGCCACCGGGGCCAGCTCCTATAATTCACCCCTCCACTTT	CATGASSYNSPLHF
TRBD1	TRBV11-2	-	TRBJ2-7	TGTGCCAGCAGCTTAGATTACCCAGGGACAGGGAACCACGAGCAGTACTTC	CASSLDYPGTGNHEQYF
-	TRBV10-3	-	TRBJ1-1	TGTGCCATCAGTGAGTCGATGGGACACTCGAACACTGAAGCTTTCTTT	CAISESMGHSNTEAFF
-	TRBV6-5	-	TRBJ2-7	TGTGCCAGCACCCCGCCCGGGAGCTCCTACGAGCAGTACTTC	CASTPPGSSYEQYF
-	TRBV9	few	TRBJ1-1	TGTGCCAGCAGCCCAACGGGGGGAAAAGCTTTCTTT	CASSPTGGKAFF
TRBD1	TRBV18	-	TRBJ2-1	TGTGCCAGCTCACCGGGGACAGGGGGTATCAATGAGCAGTTCTTC	CASSPGTGGINEQFF
-	TRBV6-1	once	TRBJ2-5	TGTGCCACCATCGCGGTCAGGACCCAGTACTTC	CATIAVRTQYF
-	TRBV5-1	-	TRBJ2-3	TGCGCCAGCAGCTTGGGTCAGGTGGGGGAGACAGATACGCAGTATTTT	CASSLGQVGETDTQYF
-	TRBV9	few	TRBJ2-2	TGTGCCAGCAGACCAGAGGGCTTCGCGAACACCGGGGAGCTGTTTTTT	CASRPEGFANTGELFF
-	TRBV27	medium-sized	TRBJ1-2	TGTGCCAGCAGTTTAGGGGGCGCCTATGGCTACACCTTC	CASSLGGAYGYTF
-	TRBV19	-	TRBJ2-3	TGTGCCAGTACCCCACGAGGCAGAAACACAGATACGCAGTATTTT	CASTPRGRNTDTQYF